Listed below are T cell receptor beta chains from one sample, sequenced in a study of PD-L1 blockade in urothelial cancer. Assay used: immunoSEQ multiplex PCR; TCRdb lists only in-frame clones, some missing. The sample records 100,000 or so clones, 70% to 85% being singletons. The specimen comprised PBMCs, sampled around atezolizumab (anti-PD-L1) treatment. The source is a man aged 50 to 59 with urothelial cancer. The CDR3 runs from the conserved cysteine through the conserved F or W. A D gene is named only where the DNA matches it firmly. Clone size appears in some rows only: once, few, many, or a class for an expanded clone.

clone size: NA; V gene: TRBV18; D gene: TRBD1; J gene: TRBJ1-4; CDR3 DNA: TGTGCCAGCTCACCCGAAAGCGCCAGGGGGAAGGCTAATGAAAAACTGTTTTTT; CDR3 protein: CASSPESARGKANEKLFF
clone size: NA; V gene: TRBV4-1; D gene: TRBD1; J gene: TRBJ2-3; CDR3 DNA: TGCGCCAGCAGCCAAGTCAGGGGGCGGACAGATACGCAGTATTTT; CDR3 protein: CASSQVRGRTDTQYF
clone size: NA; V gene: TRBV13; D gene: NA; J gene: TRBJ1-6; CDR3 DNA: TGTGCCAGCAGACAGAGGGAATATAATTCACCCCTCCACTTT; CDR3 protein: CASRQREYNSPLHF
clone size: NA; V gene: TRBV7-3; D gene: TRBD2; J gene: TRBJ2-3; CDR3 DNA: TGTGCCAGCAGCCTCATAGCGGGATCGGATACGCAGTATTTT; CDR3 protein: CASSLIAGSDTQYF
clone size: NA; V gene: TRBV7-3; D gene: TRBD1; J gene: TRBJ2-3; CDR3 DNA: TGTGCCAGCAGCTCGGGACAGGGGACTAGCACAGATACGCAGTATTTT; CDR3 protein: CASSSGQGTSTDTQYF
clone size: once; V gene: TRBV18; D gene: TRBD2; J gene: TRBJ2-1; CDR3 DNA: TGTGCCAGCTCACCAGCCGGGAGGAGTAATGAGCAGTTCTTC; CDR3 protein: CASSPAGRSNEQFF
clone size: NA; V gene: TRBV9; D gene: NA; J gene: TRBJ1-2; CDR3 DNA: TGTGCCAGCAGCCCCCGTGGAGAAGCTAACTATGGCTACACCTTC; CDR3 protein: CASSPRGEANYGYTF
clone size: NA; V gene: TRBV7-3; D gene: TRBD2; J gene: TRBJ2-5; CDR3 DNA: TGTGCCAGCAGCTCGACTAGCGGGGGGGCGGAGACCCAGTACTTC; CDR3 protein: CASSSTSGGAETQYF
clone size: NA; V gene: TRBV7-6; D gene: NA; J gene: TRBJ2-7; CDR3 DNA: TGTGCCAGCAGCTCGACAGTGGGCGGCGAGCAGTACTTC; CDR3 protein: CASSSTVGGEQYF
clone size: NA; V gene: TRBV6-4; D gene: NA; J gene: TRBJ2-5; CDR3 DNA: TGTGCCAGCAGTGCGGACCCGGGACAACAAGAGACCCAGTACTTC; CDR3 protein: CASSADPGQQETQYF
clone size: NA; V gene: TRBV27; D gene: NA; J gene: TRBJ2-7; CDR3 DNA: TGTGCCAGCAGTTTAGAGGGCAGCCTTAGCTCCTACGAGCAGTACTTC; CDR3 protein: CASSLEGSLSSYEQYF
clone size: NA; V gene: TRBV9; D gene: TRBD2; J gene: TRBJ2-3; CDR3 DNA: TGTGCCAGCAGCAGAATGGCGGGGGGGCGGGATACGCAGTATTTT; CDR3 protein: CASSRMAGGRDTQYF
clone size: NA; V gene: TRBV5-4; D gene: TRBD2; J gene: TRBJ2-4; CDR3 DNA: TGTGCCAGCAGCTCCCGGATAGCGGGAGTGAACATTCAGTACTTC; CDR3 protein: CASSSRIAGVNIQYF
clone size: NA; V gene: TRBV2; D gene: TRBD2; J gene: TRBJ2-7; CDR3 DNA: TGTGCCAGTGGTCTAGCGGACGGCCACGAGCAGTACTTC; CDR3 protein: CASGLADGHEQYF
clone size: NA; V gene: TRBV7-9; D gene: NA; J gene: TRBJ2-2; CDR3 DNA: TGTGCCAGCAGCACGGCCGGGGAGCTGTTTTTT; CDR3 protein: CASSTAGELFF
clone size: NA; V gene: TRBV6-1; D gene: NA; J gene: TRBJ1-2; CDR3 DNA: TGTGCCAGCAGTGCCCGACAGACCGATGGCTACACCTTC; CDR3 protein: CASSARQTDGYTF
clone size: many; V gene: TRBV6-5; D gene: NA; J gene: TRBJ1-2; CDR3 DNA: TGTGCCAGCAGGCCACAGGGAAAGCTTAACTATGGCTACACCTTC; CDR3 protein: CASRPQGKLNYGYTF
clone size: NA; V gene: TRBV10-3; D gene: TRBD1; J gene: TRBJ1-2; CDR3 DNA: TGTGCCATCAGTGAATACACAGGGGAGAGCAATGGCTACACCTTC; CDR3 protein: CAISEYTGESNGYTF
clone size: NA; V gene: TRBV19; D gene: NA; J gene: TRBJ1-1; CDR3 DNA: TGTGCCAGTAGTATAGTCGGCGGGGCGGGAAACACTGAAGCTTTCTTT; CDR3 protein: CASSIVGGAGNTEAFF
clone size: NA; V gene: TRBV28; D gene: NA; J gene: TRBJ1-5; CDR3 DNA: TGTGCCAGCAGTGCGAATCAGCCCCAGCATTTT; CDR3 protein: CASSANQPQHF
clone size: NA; V gene: TRBV6-1; D gene: TRBD1; J gene: TRBJ2-7; CDR3 DNA: TGTGCCAGCAGTTGGGACAGGGGGCCCTACGAGCAGTACTTC; CDR3 protein: CASSWDRGPYEQYF
clone size: NA; V gene: TRBV29-1; D gene: NA; J gene: TRBJ2-1; CDR3 DNA: TGCAGCGCCCGTCCCCTTTCCTACAATGAGCAGTTCTTC; CDR3 protein: CSARPLSYNEQFF
clone size: NA; V gene: TRBV5-1; D gene: NA; J gene: TRBJ1-4; CDR3 DNA: TGCGCCAGCAGCAACCAGGGCGATGAAAAACTGTTTTTT; CDR3 protein: CASSNQGDEKLFF
clone size: NA; V gene: TRBV7-2; D gene: NA; J gene: TRBJ1-1; CDR3 DNA: TGTGCCAGCAGGCTAGTTATAACAGGGACCTGGGCTTTCTTT; CDR3 protein: CASRLVITGTWAFF
clone size: NA; V gene: TRBV30; D gene: NA; J gene: TRBJ1-4; CDR3 DNA: TGTGCCTGGAGTATGGGGGCTGGAAGGGAAAAACTGTTTTTT; CDR3 protein: CAWSMGAGREKLFF
clone size: NA; V gene: TRBV2; D gene: NA; J gene: TRBJ2-7; CDR3 DNA: TGTGCCAGCGCCAGCGACAGAAACTACGAGCAGTACTTC; CDR3 protein: CASASDRNYEQYF
clone size: NA; V gene: TRBV5-4; D gene: NA; J gene: TRBJ2-3; CDR3 DNA: TGTGCCGGTAAAGACGGGATCACAGATACGCAGTATTTT; CDR3 protein: CAGKDGITDTQYF
clone size: NA; V gene: TRBV10-3; D gene: NA; J gene: TRBJ2-5; CDR3 DNA: TGTGCCATCAGTGAGTCGGCTGGGCGGGACCCAGTCCTGGAGACCCAGTACTTC; CDR3 protein: CAISESAGRDPVLETQYF
clone size: NA; V gene: TRBV7-2; D gene: NA; J gene: TRBJ2-3; CDR3 DNA: TGTGCCAGCAGCTTAGTGCTGGACTCGCCTAGGACGCAGTATTTT; CDR3 protein: CASSLVLDSPRTQYF
clone size: NA; V gene: TRBV5-1; D gene: TRBD2; J gene: TRBJ2-5; CDR3 DNA: TGCGCCAGCAGCCCACTACCCGGGACTAGCGGGATGGAGACCCAGTACTTC; CDR3 protein: CASSPLPGTSGMETQYF
clone size: NA; V gene: TRBV14; D gene: NA; J gene: TRBJ2-7; CDR3 DNA: TGTGCCAGCAGCTGGGGGTTACTGGGAGGCGAGCAGTACTTC; CDR3 protein: CASSWGLLGGEQYF
clone size: NA; V gene: TRBV7-6; D gene: TRBD1; J gene: TRBJ1-1; CDR3 DNA: TGTGCCAGCAGCAAGAGACCCCGGGGACAGGGGGAGACTGAAGCTTTCTTT; CDR3 protein: CASSKRPRGQGETEAFF
clone size: NA; V gene: TRBV10-3; D gene: TRBD2; J gene: TRBJ2-3; CDR3 DNA: TGTGCCATCAGTGAGTCGGGACTAGCGGGAGGTGAGGGCACAGATACGCAGTATTTT; CDR3 protein: CAISESGLAGGEGTDTQYF
clone size: NA; V gene: TRBV30; D gene: NA; J gene: TRBJ1-2; CDR3 DNA: TGTGCCTGGACCCCCGGTCTATATGGCTACACCTTC; CDR3 protein: CAWTPGLYGYTF
clone size: NA; V gene: TRBV7-8; D gene: NA; J gene: TRBJ2-3; CDR3 DNA: TGTGCCAGCACCCAAATTACAAACACAGATACGCAGTATTTT; CDR3 protein: CASTQITNTDTQYF
clone size: NA; V gene: TRBV2; D gene: NA; J gene: TRBJ1-2; CDR3 DNA: TGTGCCAGCCCCGGGACTTCTAGCTACACCTTC; CDR3 protein: CASPGTSSYTF
clone size: NA; V gene: TRBV9; D gene: TRBD1; J gene: TRBJ2-5; CDR3 DNA: TGTGCCAGCAGCGTAGCAGGGACAGGCCAAGAGACCCAGTACTTC; CDR3 protein: CASSVAGTGQETQYF
clone size: NA; V gene: TRBV27; D gene: TRBD2; J gene: TRBJ2-7; CDR3 DNA: TGTGCCAGCAGTTCGGGACTAGCGGGAGTGGGCTACGAGCAGTACTTC; CDR3 protein: CASSSGLAGVGYEQYF
clone size: NA; V gene: TRBV28; D gene: NA; J gene: TRBJ2-4; CDR3 DNA: TGTGCCAGCAGTCGGCGGGGCGGGACTTTTGGGGGAAACATTCAGTACTTC; CDR3 protein: CASSRRGGTFGGNIQYF
clone size: NA; V gene: TRBV28; D gene: TRBD2; J gene: TRBJ2-5; CDR3 DNA: TGTGCCAGCAGTTTGGGGTTAGCGGGGGGTCAAGAGACCCAGTACTTC; CDR3 protein: CASSLGLAGGQETQYF
clone size: few; V gene: TRBV7-6; D gene: NA; J gene: TRBJ2-1; CDR3 DNA: TGTGCCAGCAGCTTAGCGTCTGCGAGTGAGCAGTTCTTC; CDR3 protein: CASSLASASEQFF
clone size: NA; V gene: TRBV21-1; D gene: NA; J gene: TRBJ1-1; CDR3 DNA: TGTGCCAGCAGCAAAGAGGGAGGGACTGAAGCTTTCTTT; CDR3 protein: CASSKEGGTEAFF